This entry concerns a single T cell receptor (beta chain). From germline, CDR1 is LGHNA and CDR2 YSLEER. This CDR3 comprises 14 residues. V lost 0 bases and J 1 base, leaving 4 bases between the germline ends. A single record per CDR3 protein comes from TCRdb applying MiXCR to the 5' RACE reads. This sample has hundreds of thousands of distinct CDR3 sequences; roughly 26% occur once, and the top ten carry around 3%. The entry originates in a study of identical twins. These data were also filed under a second study, of T cells expressing NK-cell markers. In that study: The TCR beta repertoires originated in sorted CD3+CD56+NKG2C+, CD3+CD56+NKG2C- and CD3+CD56-NKG2C+ T cells. Of eight sequenced donors, seven were HCMV-seropositive and one HCMV-seronegative.

The chain uses TRBV4-3 and TRBJ1-3; D is ambiguous. The receptor was derived from a woman younger than 30 in good health. The sequenced sample was CD4+ T cells sorted from blood. In DNA form, the CDR3 reads TGCGCCAGCAGCCAAGAAAGGTCTGGAAACACCATATATTTT. It codes for CASSQERSGNTIYF.